Below are 28 T cell receptor delta chains sequenced from a single sample in a study of Vδ1+ human thymocytes. Whole-study results and caveats: Highly polyclonal TRG and TRD repertoires with Gaussian CDR3 length distributions appeared in thymus.

Their specific antigens are unknown. The template was reverse-transcribed extracted RNA. Pooled V-gene forward primers with one constant-region reverse primer generated the CDR3 amplicons by multiplex PCR. TCRdb redid the clone calls on the multiplex PCR reads with CATT. The data hold under 80,000 delta-chain clones, with more than 30% observed a single time. Sequenced material: Vdelta1+ gamma-delta thymocytes from the thymus. Documented subset: FACS-sorted CD3+ TCRalphabeta- TCRVdelta1+ TCRVdelta2- thymocytes. These receptors were collected from a boy under two years old who had congenital heart surgery.

To note about this clone: One end of the junction is discordant with germline, which a read error may explain. The chain couples TRDV1 to TRDJ1; D remains ambiguous. Germline V gene sequence: CDR1 TSWWSYY, CDR2 QGS. The CDR3 loop spans 19 amino acids. The CDR3 region has the DNA TGTGCTCTTGGGGAACTGTATTCCCCGCCAATCCATGGACCCGATAAACTCACCTTT. It translates to CALGELYSPPIHGPDKLTF.

The V gene is TRDV1, the J gene TRDJ1; 11 nucleotides line up with TRDD3. Germline values: CDR1 TSWWSYY, CDR2 QGS. The CDR3 spans 20 residues. V lost 4 bases, J lost 0 bases, and 16 bases stayed unmatched. CDR3 coding DNA: TGTGCTCTTGGGGTAAAACGATCTGGGGGATACCCTTGGTACACCGATAAACTCATCTTT. It yields the protein CALGVKRSGGYPWYTDKLIF.

This clone was counted a few times. The rearrangement joins TRDV1 to TRDJ1; possibly TRDD2 or TRDD3 for D (6 bases each). In germline, CDR1 is TSWWSYY, CDR2 QGS. The CDR3 has 19 amino acids. Between the trimmed V and J ends, which lost 0 bases and 0 bases, there was a span of 20 bases. The CDR3 protein is CALGELGGDASFYTDKLIF. CDR3 coding DNA: TGTGCTCTTGGGGAACTAGGGGGGGACGCTTCCTTTTACACCGATAAACTCATCTTT.

The chain uses TRDV1 and TRDJ1; a weak D match, TRDD3 (6 bases). The CDR3 has 16 amino acids. The V end was cut by 5 bases, the J end by 5 bases, with 21 bases between. In germline, CDR1 is TSWWSYY, CDR2 QGS. This CDR3 is CALGISGAQVSDKLIF. For the CDR3, the DNA is TGTGCTCTTGGGATTTCTGGGGCCCAGGTCTCTGATAAACTCATCTTT.

The rearrangement uses TRDV1 and TRDJ1, with TRDD3 identical over 7 bases. The CDR3 spans 24 residues. V was clipped by 4 bases and J by 0 bases; unmatched bases: 32. Germline V CDR1 and CDR2: TSWWSYY, QGS. CDR3 nucleotides: TGTGCTCTTGGGGTCGAACCTCGGGGGACCTACGATACTGGGGTCCTTGCCTACACCGATAAACTCATCTTT. As protein: CALGVEPRGTYDTGVLAYTDKLIF.

This clone was seen a handful of times. The gene calls are TRDV1 and TRDJ1, with a weak D call TRDD3 (6 bases). CDR3 size: 23 residues. V shed 2 bases and J shed 0 bases, with 34 bases lying between them. CDR1 and CDR2 (germline): TSWWSYY, QGS. The CDR3 region is CALGEWKKLTPHTGIGYTDKLIF. CDR3 DNA sequence: TGTGCTCTTGGGGAATGGAAGAAGCTAACGCCGCATACTGGGATCGGGTACACCGATAAACTCATCTTT.

Worth noting for this clone: Other DNA variants within this sample encode the same CDR3. V usage is TRDV2 and J usage is TRDJ1, with D possibly being TRDD3 (5 bases). The CDR3 is 16 residues long. V dropped 4 bases and J dropped 1 base, with 18 bases sitting between them. Germline CDR1 and CDR2: GEAIGNYY and EKD. CDR3 coding DNA: TGTGCCTGTGAGACAGCTGGGAACGTAGCCACCGATAAACTCATCTTT. Translation: CACETAGNVATDKLIF.

V is TRDV1 and J is TRDJ1, with TRDD3 matching over 7 bases. The J segment lost 8 bases and the V segment lost 4 bases, leaving 22 bases of the junction unmatched. This CDR3 is built from 18 residues. Germline V gene lookup returns CDR1 TSWWSYY and CDR2 QGS. As DNA, the CDR3 is TGTGCTCTTGGGGCAAAAATTCCAAACGACGGTGGGGGACCCAAACTCATCTTT. This codes for CALGAKIPNDGGGPKLIF.

The chain combines TRDV1 with TRDJ1; D may be TRDD3 (6 bases). The CDR3 is made up of 18 amino acids. Germline values: CDR1 TSWWSYY, CDR2 QGS. Trimming removed 3 bases at V and 0 bases at J, with 20 bases between. CDR3 DNA: TGTGCTCTTGGGGACCGGATACCTTTCCCTGGGTACACCGATAAACTCATCTTT. Amino acid sequence: CALGDRIPFPGYTDKLIF.

This clone came up a few times. This chain links TRDV1 with TRDJ1; 8 bases line up with TRDD3. Germline V gene lookup returns CDR1 TSWWSYY and CDR2 QGS. There are 24 residues in the CDR3. Trimming took 0 bases from V and 4 from J; bases not matched to a gene: 31. CDR3 bases: TGTGCTCTTGGGGAACTATCTCAACTTCGTGCCCTGCGGGGATACAAGGGGGGAGGCGATAAACTCATCTTT. This codes for CALGELSQLRALRGYKGGGDKLIF.

This chain links TRDV1 with TRDJ1; TRDD3 aligns across 10 bases. CDR3 length: 18 amino acids. V was pared by 4 bases and J by 0 bases, with 11 bases of the junction left unmatched. Per germline, CDR1 TSWWSYY and CDR2 QGS. CDR3: CALGGQLGDRVYTDKLIF. CDR3 in DNA: TGTGCTCTTGGGGGACAACTGGGGGATCGGGTTTACACCGATAAACTCATCTTT.

This sequence joins TRDV1 and TRDJ1; D is possibly TRDD3 (7 bases). CDR1 and CDR2 from the germline V gene are TSWWSYY and QGS. The V end was cut by 4 bases, the J end by 10 bases, with 34 bases between. CDR3 length: 19 amino acids. The CDR3 loop reads CALGALPGEPSDWGWALIF. The CDR3, as DNA: TGTGCTCTTGGGGCCCTACCTGGGGAGCCTTCCGACTGGGGATGGGCACTCATCTTT.

The gene calls are TRDV1 and TRDJ1; D not certain. V gave up 1 base and J gave up 1 base, with 10 bases separating them. CDR3 length: 15 amino acids. From germline, CDR1 is TSWWSYY and CDR2 QGS. CDR3 nucleotides: TGTGCTCTTGGGGAACGCCCCCCGTTCACCGATAAACTCATCTTT. This codes for CALGERPPFTDKLIF.

This clone occurred a few times. The chain employs TRDV1 and TRDJ1; 8 bases are a match to TRDD3. The CDR3 is 18 amino acids. J gave up 0 bases and V 0 bases, and 9 bases lay outside the gene matches. CDR1 and CDR2 from the germline V gene are TSWWSYY and QGS. The CDR3 here is CALGELGWGMRYTDKLIF. CDR3 in DNA: TGTGCTCTTGGGGAACTTGGTTGGGGGATGAGGTACACCGATAAACTCATCTTT.

J is TRDJ1 and V is TRDV1, with 10 bases matching TRDD3. The V segment lost 0 bases and the J segment 1 base; nucleotides outside the gene matches: 14. CDR1 and CDR2 (germline): TSWWSYY, QGS. This CDR3 comprises 20 residues. CDR3 DNA: TGTGCTCTTGGGGAACTGTCCAGTAGCTGGGGGATAAGCGTCACCGATAAACTCATCTTT. Its translation: CALGELSSSWGISVTDKLIF.

This clone was observed a handful of times. V is TRDV1 and J is TRDJ1; TRDD3 matches at 8 bases. The ends lost 9 bases at V and 1 base at J; junction bases unmatched: 37. CDR1 and CDR2 (germline): TSWWSYY, QGS. The CDR3 runs 24 residues. This CDR3 is CALLRARHSLRDTLETAVTDKLIF. CDR3 sequence (DNA): TGTGCTCTCTTACGGGCGCGGCACTCCTTGAGGGATACGCTAGAAACGGCGGTCACCGATAAACTCATCTTT.

The chain uses TRDV1 and TRDJ1; possible D gene TRDD3, 8 bases. Trimming cost V 0 bases and J 3 bases, with 38 bases left between them. Germline V gene data show CDR1 as TSWWSYY and CDR2 as QGS. CDR3 length equals 24 residues. CDR3 sequence (DNA): TGTGCTCTTGGGGAACTATCTTCCTATAACCACGACTGGGGGCTCTCGGGTATGGCCGATAAACTCATCTTT. Residues: CALGELSSYNHDWGLSGMADKLIF.

Note on this clone: Different DNA sequences within this sample yield the same CDR3. This sequence joins TRDV1 and TRDJ1; D gene unclear. Germline lookup yields CDR1 TSWWSYY and CDR2 QGS. Deletions cut 0 bases from V and 4 bases from J, with 18 bases between. The CDR3 loop spans 17 amino acids. CDR3 sequence (DNA): TGTGCTCTTGGGGAACTCTACAGGGCCCCCGGCCGCGATAAACTCATCTTT. Its protein product is CALGELYRAPGRDKLIF.

This clone was detected a few times. The genes are TRDV2 and TRDJ1, with 10 nucleotides matching TRDD3. Germline V gives CDR1 GEAIGNYY, CDR2 EKD. The V segment lost 6 bases and the J segment 0 bases; nucleotides outside the gene matches: 18. CDR3 size: 19 residues. The CDR3 is CACPTGEAGGYAYTDKLIF. DNA of the CDR3: TGTGCCTGTCCCACTGGGGAGGCTGGGGGATATGCGTACACCGATAAACTCATCTTT.

This clone has only a few counts. This chain joins TRDV1 and TRDJ1; 9 bases align to TRDD3. The CDR3 has 16 amino acids. In germline, CDR1 is TSWWSYY, CDR2 QGS. V shed 5 bases and J 2 bases; nucleotides not matched to a gene: 9. The DNA for the CDR3 is TGTGCTCTTGGGCACCCTTCCCTGGGGGATACCGATAAACTCATCTTT. Encoded protein: CALGHPSLGDTDKLIF.

Comments on this clone: The junction departs from germline at one end; a sequencing error may be responsible. This chain uses TRDV1 with TRDJ1; TRDD3 matches 8 bases. The CDR3 extends over 22 amino acids. Germline V gene data show CDR1 as TSWWSYY and CDR2 as QGS. The CDR3 nucleotides read TGTGCTCTTGGGGAACCCAGAGGTCCTAGCTACTGGGGGCCCCTGTACACCGATAAACTCATCTTC. As protein: CALGEPRGPSYWGPLYTDKLIF.

The chain couples TRDV1 to TRDJ1, with 7 bases lining up with TRDD3. J lost 0 bases, V lost 4 bases, and 8 bases had no gene match. Per the germline V gene, CDR1 is TSWWSYY and CDR2 is QGS. The CDR3 totals 16 residues. CDR3 sequence reads: CALGAMGDTYTDKLIF. DNA of the CDR3: TGTGCTCTTGGGGCTATGGGGGACACGTACACCGATAAACTCATCTTT.

This chain connects TRDV1 to TRDJ1, with no clear D. The CDR3 runs 18 residues. Germline lookup yields CDR1 TSWWSYY and CDR2 QGS. Trimming pared 1 base from V and 0 bases from J, leaving 18 bases between. This CDR3 is CALGEPLRGGQNTDKLIF. CDR3 in DNA: TGTGCTCTTGGGGAACCTCTACGTGGAGGGCAAAACACCGATAAACTCATCTTT.

There are many counts of this clone. The V call is TRDV2, the J call TRDJ1; D is ambiguous. The CDR3 consists of 15 residues. The V end was cut by 3 bases, the J end by 4 bases, with 17 bases between. CDR1 GEAIGNYY and CDR2 EKD come from the germline V gene. CDR3 sequence reads: CACDAVGWVHDKLIF. Written as DNA, the CDR3 is TGTGCCTGTGACGCCGTAGGGTGGGTCCACGATAAACTCATCTTT.

This clone was seen more than once but under ten times. The chain carries TRDV1 and TRDJ1; 8 bases are a match to TRDD3. After removal of 3 bases from V and 3 bases from J, the junction contained 24 bases not matched to a gene. CDR3 size: 21 residues. Germline CDR1 reads TSWWSYY; CDR2 reads QGS. CDR3 sequence reads: CALGETVDRDWGVSAPDKLIF. The CDR3 coding sequence is TGTGCTCTTGGGGAGACCGTAGACCGAGACTGGGGGGTTTCTGCACCCGATAAACTCATCTTT.

Only a few counts were recorded for this clone. The rearrangement links TRDV1 to TRDJ1, with 12 bases fitting TRDD3. Unmatched junction bases numbered 26, after V lost 0 bases and J lost 0 bases. CDR1 is TSWWSYY and CDR2 is QGS in the germline V gene. The CDR3 consists of 25 residues. The CDR3 DNA reads as TGTGCTCTTGGGGAACTAGTTCGTGGAGGGGCTGGGGGATACGCAACTCACCCGTACACCGATAAACTCATCTTT. This translates into CALGELVRGGAGGYATHPYTDKLIF.

This clone showed up just a few times. V usage is TRDV1 and J usage is TRDJ1; the match to TRDD3 covers 11 bases. V was pared by 0 bases and J by 1 base, with 31 bases of the junction left unmatched. CDR3 length: 26 amino acids. From germline, CDR1 is TSWWSYY and CDR2 QGS. For the CDR3, the DNA is TGTGCTCTTGGGGAACTGGCAACGCCACCCTACTTACTGGGGGATATTTTCCGAGCAGGCACCGATAAACTCATCTTT. Protein product: CALGELATPPYLLGDIFRAGTDKLIF.

Points on this clone: At the DNA level, this CDR3 is encoded by other sequences in the same sample as well. The genes are TRDV1 and TRDJ1; 11 bases match TRDD3. The CDR3 spans 17 residues. V lost 0 bases, J lost 10 bases, and 13 bases stayed unmatched. In germline, CDR1 is TSWWSYY, CDR2 QGS. The CDR3 reads CALGELVPWGIRLRLIF. The DNA of the CDR3 is TGTGCTCTTGGGGAACTGGTCCCTTGGGGGATACGCTTAAGACTCATCTTT.